Listed below are T cell receptor beta chains from one sample, sequenced in a study of T-cell memory formation after mild COVID-19. TCRdb used MiXCR to reprocess the 5' RACE reads, holding one entry per CDR3 protein. The sample has about 290,000 distinct CDR3 sequences; about 16% are singletons. Material: PBMCs or a T cell subset sorted from them (not recorded which). The receptors originated from a man aged 18 to 29 who had mild COVID-19 (a few samples of this study predate the infection). Cell type and time point are not known. The CDR3 runs from the conserved cysteine through the conserved F or W. Where a row states a size, it is once, few, many or the class of an expanded clone; other rows omit it.

size	V	J	CDR3
NA	TRBV15	TRBJ2-3	CATSRVAGLNTDTQYF
many	TRBV5-6	TRBJ2-3	CASSLRLAGPDTQYF
NA	TRBV7-2	TRBJ1-6	CASSLNGISANSPLHF
NA	TRBV7-2	TRBJ1-1	CASSFGDRGTEAFF
few	TRBV4-3	TRBJ2-7	CASSQEARVSYEQYF
NA	TRBV29-1	TRBJ2-1	CSVERTYNEQFF
NA	TRBV2	TRBJ1-5	CASALTVGDAPQHF
NA	TRBV5-6	TRBJ1-1	CASSLKPGTEAFF
few	TRBV5-1	TRBJ2-3	CASSLDRGDTDTQYF
many	TRBV6-5	TRBJ1-3	CASSPAHGNTIYF
NA	TRBV25-1	TRBJ2-7	CASSAGQGDHEQYF
many	TRBV7-9	TRBJ1-2	CASSPDRSYGYTF
NA	TRBV3-1	TRBJ2-3	CASSQVGLDTDTQYF
NA	TRBV7-9	TRBJ1-4	CASSRPGAANEKLFF
NA	TRBV27	TRBJ2-1	CASSLSPGARREQFF
many	TRBV5-1	TRBJ1-1	CASSLTPSWNTEAFF
NA	TRBV5-1	TRBJ2-5	CASRPGTGGQETQYF
NA	TRBV29-1	TRBJ2-1	CSVHFLAGGPGRSYNEQFF
NA	TRBV15	TRBJ1-2	CATSRDPSGVYGYTF
few	TRBV18	TRBJ1-2	CASSRLRNTYGYTF
few	TRBV9	TRBJ2-3	CASSPRLEGWGNTQYF
few	TRBV7-2	TRBJ2-1	CASTPRKFPNEQFF
few	TRBV11-2	TRBJ2-5	CASREGWPETQYF
many	TRBV5-1	TRBJ2-2	CASRGTGELFF
NA	TRBV7-2	TRBJ1-1	CASSQSRGSTEAFF
NA	TRBV11-1	TRBJ2-4	CASSLHPAGEEAIQYF
few	TRBV4-1	TRBJ1-1	CASSQGEIGTEAFF
NA	TRBV6-1	TRBJ1-4	CASKGGPTGKLFF
few	TRBV11-2	TRBJ1-2	CASSSVRHPNYGYTF
NA	TRBV7-3	TRBJ1-6	CASSPGTGEYSPLHF
NA	TRBV15	TRBJ2-7	CATSSRATTTYEQYF
many	TRBV4-2	TRBJ2-3	CASSQDLPPAGRRAQYF
NA	TRBV14	TRBJ2-4	CASSQDRLAGRNKNIQYF
few	TRBV6-5	TRBJ2-7	CASRRERDSYEQYF
NA	TRBV2	TRBJ1-1	CASSDLGLSEAFF
NA	TRBV9	TRBJ2-7	CASSGGTSGSYEQYF
NA	TRBV20-1	TRBJ2-5	CSAFSGGAGETQYF
few	TRBV5-1	TRBJ1-5	CASSLDGNGNQPQHF
NA	TRBV7-9	TRBJ2-1	CASSQQTEQFF
NA	TRBV7-9	TRBJ2-1	CASSPPPLAANEQFF
few	TRBV27	TRBJ2-7	CASSPSGGAEQYF
NA	TRBV6-2/TRBV6-3	TRBJ1-5	CASSRYLNQPQHF
few	TRBV5-1	TRBJ2-1	CASSPDPGLSYNEQFF
NA	TRBV7-2	TRBJ1-5	CASSTGPDQPQHF
many	TRBV7-8	TRBJ2-1	CASSLNGGAYNEQFF
NA	TRBV28	TRBJ1-3	CATQDGSSGNTIYF